This TCR beta chain was documented in a study of CD8 T cells in ankylosing spondylitis. As to this clonotype: No antigen is known for it.

TCRdb re-called the 5' RACE reads with MiXCR, one entry per CDR3 protein. This sample carries a few hundred thousand distinct CDR3 sequences, 20% of them seen once, and the ten largest clones take roughly 3.4%. Study conclusions and caveats: The study identified a TCR beta motif of fewer than 10 highly homologous variants that appeared characteristic of ankylosing spondylitis blood. In reactive arthritis synovial fluid and blood, some motif variants had been reported before. Matched synovial fluid from ankylosing spondylitis patients was reported to be enriched for disease-linked clones.

The CDR3 totals 16 residues. V was trimmed by 1 base and J by 0 bases, leaving 10 bases between them. The rearrangement uses TRBV12-3 or TRBV12-4 and TRBJ1-3; D is uncertain. The sequence was obtained from a female donor with ankylosing spondylitis or in good health (not recorded which). Sample: blood, either unsorted or a sorted T cell fraction (not recorded which). CDR3 region: CASSLDGPYSGNTIYF. The CDR3 DNA reads as TGTGCCAGCAGTTTAGACGGCCCGTACTCTGGAAACACCATATATTTT.